A selection of T cell receptor beta chains follows, all from one sample in a study of shared clonotypes between healthy human individuals. Here immunoSEQ multiplex PCR was the method, and the copy in TCRdb shows in-frame clones only, minus some. The table shows 2 million to 3 million clones, with 90% to 95% occurring only once. The specimen sequenced was naive CD4+ T cells from PBMCs. The source of these receptors is a man between 18 and 29 years old in good health. Some clones in this sample may be carry-over from other donors' samples. CDR3s include the opening cysteine and the closing phenylalanine or tryptophan. A D gene is named only where the DNA matches it firmly.

d_call: TRBD1; v_call: TRBV10-3; j_call: TRBJ1-1; cdr3_nt: TGTGCCATCAGTGCGGGGACAGATGAAGCTTTCTTT; cdr3_aa: CAISAGTDEAFF
d_call: -; v_call: TRBV28; j_call: TRBJ2-4; cdr3_nt: TGTGCCAGCAGTTTGGCCGGGAGAACAAACATTCAGTACTTC; cdr3_aa: CASSLAGRTNIQYF
d_call: TRBD1; v_call: TRBV5-1; j_call: TRBJ2-1; cdr3_nt: TGCGCCAGCAGCTTGTTTGGGACAGGGTACAATGAGCAGTTCTTC; cdr3_aa: CASSLFGTGYNEQFF
d_call: -; v_call: TRBV20-1; j_call: TRBJ2-1; cdr3_nt: TGCAGTGCTAGTGAGAGAGAGCGGCAGTTCTTC; cdr3_aa: CSASERERQFF
d_call: -; v_call: TRBV4-1; j_call: TRBJ1-3; cdr3_nt: TGCGCCAGCAGCCCATGGGCAAACTCGGCAGGGCGATTCTCTGGAAACACCATATATTTT; cdr3_aa: CASSPWANSAGRFSGNTIYF
d_call: -; v_call: TRBV7-6; j_call: TRBJ1-3; cdr3_nt: TGTGCCAGCAGTATACGGCGGGGAGAGGATCCTGAAAACACCATATATTTT; cdr3_aa: CASSIRRGEDPENTIYF
d_call: -; v_call: TRBV28; j_call: TRBJ1-3; cdr3_nt: TGTGCCACTTCAGGGGCGGACGCTTTGGGAAACACCATATATTTT; cdr3_aa: CATSGADALGNTIYF
d_call: TRBD2; v_call: TRBV5-3; j_call: TRBJ2-7; cdr3_nt: TGTGCCAGAAGCTTGGGTCCCAGCGGGAGTATCTCCTACGAGCAGTACTTC; cdr3_aa: CARSLGPSGSISYEQYF
d_call: -; v_call: TRBV6-4; j_call: TRBJ2-7; cdr3_nt: TGTGCCGTCGAGGGGGATAGCTCCTACGAGCAGTACTTC; cdr3_aa: CAVEGDSSYEQYF
d_call: -; v_call: TRBV7-4; j_call: TRBJ2-1; cdr3_nt: TGTGCCAGCAGCTTAGACGCGGCAGAGTATGAGCAGTTCTTC; cdr3_aa: CASSLDAAEYEQFF
d_call: -; v_call: TRBV5-1; j_call: TRBJ2-1; cdr3_nt: TGCGCCAGCAGCGCCGGGGGCTCCTACAATGAGCAGTTCTTC; cdr3_aa: CASSAGGSYNEQFF
d_call: -; v_call: TRBV7-3; j_call: TRBJ2-2; cdr3_nt: TGTGCCAGCAGCTCCCAGATCAGCACCGGGGAGCTGTTTTTT; cdr3_aa: CASSSQISTGELFF
d_call: -; v_call: TRBV28; j_call: TRBJ2-7; cdr3_nt: TGTGCCAGCAGTTTGAAGTGGGAGCAGTACTTC; cdr3_aa: CASSLKWEQYF
d_call: -; v_call: TRBV9; j_call: TRBJ1-2; cdr3_nt: TGTGCCAGCAGCGGAGGCCGGGCGGGGGCGCAGGGCTACACCTTC; cdr3_aa: CASSGGRAGAQGYTF